This T cell receptor beta chain stems from a study of CD4 T cell repertoires in COVID-19. At the level of the study: CFSE-low cells expanded approximately eleven days with IL-2, then restimulated with other coronavirus spikes.

Whole-study results and caveats: Some SARS-CoV-2 clonotypes, between about 7 and 27%, recurred in SARS-CoV and/or HKU1 cultures. Several top expanded SARS-CoV-2-reactive clonotypes were shared by two or three memory subsets.

These memory T cells were uncultured and sequenced directly after ex vivo isolation. V was clipped by 4 bases and J by 5 bases; unmatched bases: 10. Germline CDR1 is LNHDA and CDR2 is SQIVND (reference sequence). The CDR3 is made up of 16 amino acids. With regard to this clone: Its antigen is still unknown.

The repertoire was sequenced with immunoSEQ multiplex PCR; TCRdb's copy has only in-frame clones and lacks some. The table has about 24,000 clones, roughly 92% seen once. The source of this sequence is a human donor who had COVID-19. The chain is built from TRBV19 and TRBJ2-1; 8 nucleotides agree with TRBD1. This material consisted of circulating follicular helper CD4+ T cells (cTfh) from blood, taken before the COVID-19 pandemic. The chain's CDR3 is CASSRGSGTGHNEQFF. CDR3 sequence (DNA): TGTGCCAGTAGTAGAGGGTCTGGGACAGGCCACAATGAGCAGTTCTTC.